The present T cell receptor beta chain was sequenced within a study of shared clonotypes between healthy human individuals. On the study more broadly: CD4 naive and memory got three plates each, CD8 naive two, CD8 memory one. Findings and limits, study-wide: Clonotypes shared by all four donors outscored non-shared clonotypes in generation probability. Among donors, clonotype sharing was expected to be affected by sequencing depth. Only blood was sampled, and tissue TCR repertoires likely differ from blood ones.

Of note for this clone: The antigen remains unidentified.

Measured with immunoSEQ multiplex PCR; TCRdb has only the in-frame clones, and not every one. The sample has around 2.5 million clones, 93% seen once. Germline V gives CDR1 SGHNT, CDR2 YYREEE (reference sequence). V lost 0 bases to trimming and J lost 2 bases; unmatched junction nucleotides: 11. This CDR3 comprises 18 residues. The sequence was collected from a man in his late teens or twenties in good health. Some clones in this sample may be carry-over from other donors' samples. The sample taken for sequencing was naive CD4+ T cells from PBMCs. Noted subset: CD45RA+ positively selected. The chain links TRBV5-4 to TRBJ2-1; 7 bases line up with TRBD2. The CDR3 is CASSLESGAGLAYNEQFF. The CDR3 region has the DNA TGTGCCAGCAGCTTGGAGTCCGGTGCAGGACTAGCCTACAATGAGCAGTTCTTC.